A selection of T cell receptor beta chains follows, all from one sample in a study of lymphopenia after photon versus proton radiotherapy. The table came from immunoSEQ multiplex PCR; TCRdb's copy has only in-frame clones and leaves some out. The data show 75,000 to 95,000 clones, around 80% seen once. The source was peripheral blood, collected from a patient treated with proton-based radiotherapy. These receptors came from a man aged 55 to 70 with pancreatic cancer. The conserved cysteine and the conserved F or W are not part of the CDR3 here.

v_call	cdr3_aa
TRBV28	ATRQGRGANVLT
TRBV5-4	ASSLGQESWQY
TRBV6-6	ASSWGPAGNEQY
TRBV11-1	ASSLRLAGEGEQY
TRBV5-1	ASSLRGTDTQY
TRBV19	ASRRGGNQETQY
TRBV11-3	ASSPTGGNTEAF
TRBV7-8	ASSSIGGSGREYEQY
TRBV7-2	ASSLATSLLETQY
TRBV30	AWSVSSNQPQH
TRBV5-4	ASSSTQGPNEKLF